This T cell receptor beta chain was sequenced during a study of T cells in Graves' hyperthyroidism and ophthalmopathy. The TCR beta CDR3 regions underwent amplification using RNA transcripts as the source. In the first-round RT-PCR of the TCR CDR3, the HTBI primer set was used. TCRdb analysed the multiplex PCR reads with MiXCR anew, one entry per CDR3 protein. The sample holds approximately 590,000 distinct CDR3 sequences; around 45% are singletons and the top ten take 8% to 8.5%. This clonotype was counted only a few times. Its antigen is not identified. V lost 6 bases, J lost 3 bases, and 9 bases stayed unmatched. There are 15 residues in the CDR3. The germline V gene has CDR1 DFQATT and CDR2 SNEGSKA (reference sequence). Whole-study findings and limits: Researchers report that a 13 V-J model separated ophthalmopathy from stable hyperthyroidism. Also found in blood were most expanded thyroid clonotypes above 0.001.

Patients showing uncontrolled infection, other autoimmune disease, pregnancy or lactation were ineligible. On the basis of clinical symptoms, serum thyroxine and TRAb, thyroid ultrasound and orbital computed tomography, diagnoses were made. The source of this sequence is a woman under 30 with Graves' hyperthyroidism. Specimen: peripheral blood or thyroid tissue (not recorded which). The chain joins TRBV20-1 to TRBJ2-7, with 12 positions matching TRBD2. The CDR3 coding sequence is TGCAGTGCAGATGGGCTAGCGGGAGGGAGCTACGAGCAGTACTTC. Protein: CSADGLAGGSYEQYF.